The 2 T cell receptor beta chains listed next were all sequenced from one sample in a study of OX40 agonist ivuxolimab in advanced cancers. The method was immunoSEQ multiplex PCR; TCRdb's version includes in-frame clones alone and lacks a portion of them. The sample contains about 50,000 clones, roughly 86% of which appear only once. The source was CD4+ or CD8+ T cells sorted from blood, collected in a trial of the OX40 agonist ivuxolimab. All receptors derive from an adult with an advanced solid tumor such as melanoma, head and neck, liver or kidney cancer.

This clone was picked up a small number of times. The chain has TRBV11-3 and TRBJ1-3; 9 nucleotides line up with TRBD1. The trim removed 3 bases at V and 2 bases at J, leaving 5 bases unmatched. The germline V gene has CDR1 SGHNT and CDR2 YENEEA. The CDR3 consists of 16 residues. For the CDR3, the DNA is TGTGCCAGCAGCTTGGTTCGGGACAGGGCTGGAAACACCATATATTTT. Its translation is CASSLVRDRAGNTIYF.

The chain employs TRBV7-9 and TRBJ2-2; possibly TRBD1 for D (6 bases). CDR3 length equals 15 residues. The germline V and J ends were trimmed by 1 base and 6 bases, with 12 bases remaining between them. From germline, CDR1 is SEHNR and CDR2 FQNEAQ (reference sequence). The CDR3 sequence is CASSLGQGKPGELFF. As DNA, the CDR3 is TGTGCCAGCAGCTTAGGGCAGGGGAAGCCCGGGGAGCTGTTTTTT.